Below are 16 T cell receptor beta chains sequenced from a single sample in a study of blood T cell repertoires in COVID-19. Here immunoSEQ multiplex PCR was the method, and the copy in TCRdb shows in-frame clones only, minus some. The sample lists 30,000 to 40,000 clones, 80% to 90% occurring once. Input material: peripheral blood. The receptors here all came from a human donor in a cohort sampled during active COVID-19.

The chain uses TRBV9 and TRBJ2-7; tentative D call: TRBD1 (6 bases). The length of the CDR3 is 16 residues. The V gene lost 0 bases and the J gene lost 6 bases, with 19 bases spanning the gap. CDR1 is SGDLS and CDR2 is YYNGEE in the germline V gene. The CDR3 here is CASSVAGGHPQGEQYF. The CDR3 DNA is TGTGCCAGCAGCGTAGCTGGGGGACACCCTCAGGGCGAGCAGTACTTC.

The table lists this clone with a few counts. V gene TRBV7-6 combines with J gene TRBJ2-2; possible D gene TRBD1, 5 bases. The CDR3 has 17 amino acids. The germline CDR1 and CDR2 sequences are SGHVS and FNYEAQ. Trimming removed 5 bases at V and 4 bases at J, with 20 bases between. The CDR3 DNA reads TGTGCCAGCAGCCCTGGACAAACTACCCGAGGCACCGGGGAGCTGTTTTTT. Translation: CASSPGQTTRGTGELFF.

The genes are TRBV11-2 and TRBJ2-1, with 7 bases fitting TRBD2. Looked up from germline, CDR1 is SGHAT and CDR2 is FQNNGV. Germline trimming cut 3 bases from V and 4 bases from J; bases unmatched to any gene: 18. The CDR3 spans 19 residues. The CDR3 DNA follows: TGTGCCAGCAGCTTCCGCGACTTAGCGGGTTCGATCCCTTACAATGAGCAGTTCTTC. Its translation: CASSFRDLAGSIPYNEQFF.

This clone is medium-sized. V and J are TRBV5-6 and TRBJ1-4, with D maybe TRBD1 (6 bases). The length of the CDR3 is 17 residues. Trimming removed 0 bases from V and 1 base from J, with 13 bases in between. CDR1 is SGHDT and CDR2 is YYEEEE in the germline V gene. CDR3 sequence (DNA): TGTGCCAGCAGCTTGGTAGGGGACACCGAAACTAATGAAAAACTGTTTTTT. It yields the protein CASSLVGDTETNEKLFF.

The CDR3 DNA reads as TGTGCCATCAGTGGACTAGCGGGGGAGGGCTCCTACGAGCAGTACTTC. Its protein product is CAISGLAGEGSYEQYF. The chain couples TRBV10-3 to TRBJ2-7, with 12 bases fitting TRBD2. Looked up from germline, CDR1 is ENHRY and CDR2 is SYGVKD. CDR3 size: 16 residues. J gave up 0 bases and V 4 bases, and 4 bases lay outside the gene matches.

The rearrangement uses TRBV4-1 and TRBJ1-3; 7 positions agree with TRBD1. Germline V CDR1 and CDR2: MGHRA, YSYEKL. The CDR3 sequence is 17 residues long. V dropped 3 bases and J dropped 0; count of bases not matched to a gene: 8. CDR3 nucleotide sequence: TGCGCCAGCAGCCAGGCCCGACAGGGATACTCTGGAAACACCATATATTTT. It translates to CASSQARQGYSGNTIYF.

This clone has only one observation. The chain couples TRBV7-8 to TRBJ2-7; D might be TRBD1 (5 bases). CDR3 length: 13 residues. Trimming pared 5 bases from V and 3 bases from J, leaving 11 bases between. Germline-derived CDR1 and CDR2 are SGHVS and FQNEAQ. This CDR3 is CASSRAQGYEQYF. The CDR3 DNA reads as TGTGCCAGCAGCAGAGCCCAGGGCTACGAGCAGTACTTC.

The gene calls are TRBV18 and TRBJ2-5; TRBD1 is a possible D gene (6 bases). Germline CDR1 reads KGHSH; CDR2 reads LQKENI. This CDR3 spans 14 amino acids. V was clipped by 6 bases and J by 1 base, with 12 bases between them. CDR3 amino acids: CASSGWTAQETQYF. The CDR3 DNA reads as TGTGCCAGCTCGGGCTGGACAGCCCAAGAGACCCAGTACTTC.

This clone occurred a few times. The genes are TRBV6-5 and TRBJ1-5; D not resolved. In germline, CDR1 is MNHEY, CDR2 SVGAGI. V was trimmed by 8 bases and J by 6 bases, leaving 11 bases between them. The CDR3 has 12 amino acids. CDR3 residues: CASGGSVQPQHF. The CDR3 nucleotides are TGTGCCAGCGGAGGATCGGTTCAGCCCCAGCATTTT.

This chain uses TRBV29-1 with TRBJ1-2, with unresolved D. Trimming removed 7 bases from V and 2 bases from J, with 11 bases in between. Germline V gene lookup returns CDR1 SQVTM and CDR2 ANQGSEA. The CDR3 covers 12 residues. The CDR3 DNA follows: TGCAGCGGGGGAGCATCGAACTATGGCTACACCTTC. Residues: CSGGASNYGYTF.

The chain has TRBV27 and TRBJ2-2, with TRBD2 matching over 10 bases. Germline CDR1 reads MNHEY; CDR2 reads SMNVEV (reference sequence). With V trimmed by 4 bases and J by 0 bases, 8 bases remained unmatched. The CDR3 has 18 residues. CDR3: CASSSRTLAGPNTGELFF. Written as DNA, the CDR3 is TGTGCCAGCAGTTCCAGGACACTAGCGGGGCCGAACACCGGGGAGCTGTTTTTT.

This chain uses TRBV28 with TRBJ2-5; 7 bases align to TRBD2. CDR3 length: 14 residues. The junction had 2 bases not matched to a gene; V was cut back by 3 bases and J by 1 base. The germline gives CDR1 MDHEN, CDR2 SYDVKM. The chain's CDR3 is CASSLGGTQETQYF. DNA for the CDR3: TGTGCCAGCAGTTTGGGAGGGACCCAAGAGACCCAGTACTTC.

J is TRBJ1-3 and V is TRBV7-2; D is undetermined. The CDR3 runs 13 residues. The ends were cut back, 2 bases at V and 4 bases at J, with 6 bases in the middle. Germline CDR1 is SGHTA and CDR2 is FQGNSA. The CDR3 nucleotides read TGTGCCAGCAGCTTACGTGCGGGAAACACCATATATTTT. It is translated as CASSLRAGNTIYF.

The CDR3 spells CASSKPQGRASYEQYF. CDR3 nucleotide sequence: TGTGCCAGCAGTAAACCACAGGGGCGCGCATCCTACGAGCAGTACTTC. The rearrangement links TRBV6-2 or TRBV6-3 to TRBJ2-7; 7 positions match TRBD1. CDR1 and CDR2 from the germline V gene are MNHEY and SVGEGT. This CDR3 spans 16 amino acids. The J segment lost 1 base and the V segment lost 5 bases, leaving 11 bases of the junction unmatched.

CDR3 amino acids: CATSKSGTVNTEAFF. The CDR3 DNA reads as TGTGCCACCAGCAAGTCCGGGACAGTGAACACTGAAGCTTTCTTT. The chain couples TRBV15 to TRBJ1-1; 7 bases line up with TRBD1. J was trimmed by 0 bases and V by 4 bases; bases with no gene match: 5. CDR3 length: 15 amino acids. CDR1 is LNHNV, CDR2 YYDKDF, per germline (reference sequence).

The rearrangement uses TRBV5-5 and TRBJ2-5; 8 bases map to TRBD2. CDR1 SGHKS and CDR2 YYEKEE come from the germline V gene (reference sequence). V lost 4 bases to trimming and J lost 5 bases; unmatched junction nucleotides: 4. The CDR3 is made up of 13 amino acids. The chain's CDR3 is CASSARLAETQYF. CDR3 coding DNA: TGTGCCAGCAGCGCGAGACTAGCGGAGACCCAGTACTTC.